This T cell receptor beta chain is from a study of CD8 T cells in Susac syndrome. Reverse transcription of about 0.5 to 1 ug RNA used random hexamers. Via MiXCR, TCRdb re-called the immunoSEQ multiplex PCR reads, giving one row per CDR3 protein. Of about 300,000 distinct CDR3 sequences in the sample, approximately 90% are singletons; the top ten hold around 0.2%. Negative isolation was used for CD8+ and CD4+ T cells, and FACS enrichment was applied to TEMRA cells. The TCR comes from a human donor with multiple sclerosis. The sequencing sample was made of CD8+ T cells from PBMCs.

Here the CDR3 reads CASRAGTLPHNEQFF. CDR3 bases: TGTGCCAGCAGGGCAGGGACCCTCCCCCACAATGAGCAGTTCTTC. The chain links TRBV27 to TRBJ2-1; either TRBD1 or TRBD2 may supply D (5 bases each). CDR1 MNHEY and CDR2 SMNVEV come from the germline V gene (reference sequence). V gave up 6 bases and J gave up 5 bases, with 17 bases separating them. The CDR3 totals 15 residues.